This T cell receptor (beta chain) was profiled in a study of cytomegalovirus exposure and HLA in healthy donors. At the level of the study: In a later analysis, the roughly 130 validation repertoires were reported to have used the same platform as the approximately 620 first-cohort repertoires.

TCRdb's table, derived via immunoSEQ multiplex PCR, lists solely in-frame clones and lacks some. The data show 200,000 or so clones, 80% to 90% seen once. Study-wide results and limits: Per published reports, the classifier diagnosed cytomegalovirus status with high specificity and sensitivity. Overall, approximately 150 TCR beta chains were annotated as cytomegalovirus-associated. Confirmation was obtained in vitro that a few CMV-associated chains are specific for CMV antigens.

Trimming took 4 bases from V and 3 from J, leaving 15 bases between them. This CDR3 has 15 amino acids. The germline V gene encodes CDR1 MDHEN and CDR2 SYDVKM. This clone was seen a handful of times. Its antigen is still unknown. The specimen sequenced was PBMCs. The clonotype originates from a woman aged 25 to 39 in good health and CMV-seropositive. The chain is built from TRBV28 and TRBJ1-2; the D gene is possibly TRBD1 (5 bases). CDR3 sequence: CASSSEAGADYGYTF. CDR3 in DNA: TGTGCCAGCAGTTCGGAAGCTGGGGCGGACTATGGCTACACCTTC.